Presented here are 26 T cell receptor beta chains from one specimen sequenced in a study of cytomegalovirus exposure and HLA in healthy donors. The primer mix had 60 Vbeta and 13 Jbeta primers. Sequencing was performed with immunoSEQ multiplex PCR; in TCRdb, only in-frame clones are kept and a portion is missing. The sample lists approximately 110,000 clones, more than 70% occurring once. The sequenced sample consisted of PBMCs. The receptors originated from a man aged 25-40 years in good health and CMV-seronegative.

This chain connects TRBV28 to TRBJ1-5; 9 positions agree with TRBD1. Germline CDR1 and CDR2: MDHEN and SYDVKM. V lost 7 bases and J lost 5; bases outside the gene matches: 6. The CDR3 runs 14 residues. The CDR3 region has the DNA TGTGCCAGCACTAAAGACAGGGGGTATCAGCCCCAGCATTTT. Its translation is CASTKDRGYQPQHF.

The gene calls are TRBV27 and TRBJ1-1; D unresolved. Germline-derived CDR1 and CDR2 are MNHEY and SMNVEV (reference sequence). This CDR3 has 15 residues. Trimming pared 3 bases from V and 0 bases from J, leaving 11 bases between. The CDR3 region is CASSLGGGMNTEAFF. For the CDR3, the DNA is TGTGCCAGCAGTTTGGGAGGCGGTATGAACACTGAAGCTTTCTTT.

V is TRBV9 and J is TRBJ1-2; 7 positions agree with TRBD1. Germline CDR1 is SGDLS and CDR2 is YYNGEE. Trimming at V came to 4 bases and at J to 4 bases, leaving 7 bases not matched to a gene. The CDR3 has 14 residues. The CDR3 nucleotides read TGTGCCAGCAGCCCGCCAGGACAGGCCTATGGCTACACCTTC. Its protein is CASSPPGQAYGYTF.

This clone was observed a few times. The V call is TRBV18, the J call TRBJ1-1; 9 positions agree with TRBD1. The V gene end was trimmed by 6 bases and the J gene end by 5 bases; junction bases not matched to a gene: 13. CDR3 length equals 16 residues. Per germline, CDR1 KGHSH and CDR2 LQKENI. CDR3 region: CASSTGQGSEGTEAFF. The CDR3 nucleotides are TGTGCCAGCTCCACGGGACAGGGTTCGGAGGGTACTGAAGCTTTCTTT.

The chain's CDR3 is CASSRGDGGGSPLHF. The CDR3 DNA sequence: TGTGCCAGCAGCAGGGGGGACGGAGGGGGTTCACCCCTCCACTTT. This chain links TRBV6-5 with TRBJ1-6; 7 nucleotides agree with TRBD1. The CDR3 spans 15 residues. Germline trimming cut 6 bases from V and 9 bases from J; bases unmatched to any gene: 11. The V gene's germline CDR1 is MNHEY and CDR2 SVGAGI.

CDR3 amino acids: CASSPTSGSYNEQFF. The CDR3 DNA reads as TGCGCCAGCAGCCCGACTAGCGGGTCCTACAATGAGCAGTTCTTC. The chain links TRBV5-1 to TRBJ2-1; TRBD2 aligns across 10 bases. Trimming removed 4 bases from V and 1 base from J; junction bases left unmatched: 2. The CDR3 length is 15 residues. CDR1 is SGHRS and CDR2 is YFSETQ in the germline V gene.

V gene TRBV5-1 combines with J gene TRBJ1-2; no firm D call. The CDR3 length is 15 residues. The germline V gene has CDR1 SGHRS and CDR2 YFSETQ. With 2 bases removed from V and 0 bases from J, the gap between germline ends came to 11 bases. The CDR3 bases are TGCGCCAGCAGCTTCTGGGAGGCAGCTAACTATGGCTACACCTTC. This sequence encodes CASSFWEAANYGYTF.

This clone was observed a single time. V usage is TRBV30 and J usage is TRBJ2-7; 7 nucleotides agree with TRBD1. Trimming cost V 1 base and J 6 bases; bases outside gene matches: 6. Germline V gene data show CDR1 as GTSNPN and CDR2 as SVGIG (reference sequence). The CDR3 loop spans 13 amino acids. The CDR3 nucleotides are TGTGCCTGGAGTGAGGGGACAGCGACCGAGCAGTACTTC. It translates to CAWSEGTATEQYF.

The V and J genes are TRBV6-5 and TRBJ2-7; 9 bases match TRBD1. The CDR3 sequence is 15 residues long. V dropped 4 bases and J dropped 2; count of bases not matched to a gene: 6. Per the germline V gene, CDR1 is MNHEY and CDR2 is SVGAGI. In nucleotides, the CDR3 is TGTGCCAGCAGTTTCGGACAGGGGCCAACCTACGAGCAGTACTTC. Its translation: CASSFGQGPTYEQYF.

The chain combines TRBV25-1 with TRBJ2-5; 9 bases line up with TRBD1. Trimming took 4 bases from V and 4 from J; bases not matched to a gene: 7. Looked up from germline, CDR1 is MGHDK and CDR2 is SYGVNS. The CDR3 length is 15 residues. The CDR3 nucleotides are TGTGCCAGCAGTGTACCGACAGGGGGTCGAGAGACCCAGTACTTC. Protein: CASSVPTGGRETQYF.

This clone showed up just a few times. The CDR3 reads CASGQRGGPYEQYF. In nucleotides, the CDR3 is TGTGCCAGCGGTCAGCGGGGGGGCCCGTACGAGCAGTACTTC. The chain is built from TRBV6-5 and TRBJ2-7, with 10 bases lining up with TRBD2. The CDR3 runs 14 residues. Looked up from germline, CDR1 is MNHEY and CDR2 is SVGAGI. The J segment lost 4 bases and the V segment lost 8 bases, leaving 8 bases of the junction unmatched.

A note on this clone: Germline is not matched at one junction end, which may reflect a read error. Distinct nucleotide sequences in the sample also encode this CDR3. The gene calls are TRBV28 and TRBJ1-5; D gene uncertain. Germline loops: CDR1 MDHEN, CDR2 SYDVKM. The length of the CDR3 is 13 residues. The CDR3 loop is CASRIPAVQPQHF. CDR3 coding DNA: TGTGCTAGCAGAATCCCGGCGGTTCAGCCCCAGCATTTT.

The chain uses TRBV7-3 and TRBJ2-3; 10 nucleotides align to TRBD2. V shed 4 bases, J shed 4 bases, and the junction held 2 bases outside the gene matches. Per germline, CDR1 SGHTA and CDR2 FQGTGA. The CDR3 runs 14 residues. CDR3 residues: CASSSGLAADTQYF. The DNA of the CDR3 is TGTGCCAGCAGCTCCGGACTAGCGGCAGATACGCAGTATTTT.

CDR3 DNA sequence: TGTGCCAGCAGTGAGACTAGCGGGAGGCCCACAGATACGCAGTATTTT. Translation gives CASSETSGRPTDTQYF. This sequence joins TRBV2 and TRBJ2-3; 13 nucleotides agree with TRBD2. The V segment lost 3 bases and the J segment 2 bases; nucleotides outside the gene matches: 2. CDR1 is SNHLY, CDR2 FYNNEI, per germline. CDR3 length equals 16 residues.

V and J are TRBV7-6 and TRBJ2-7; TRBD2 matches at 8 bases. J lost 3 bases, V lost 5 bases, and 9 bases had no gene match. The CDR3 is 15 amino acids. Germline loops: CDR1 SGHVS, CDR2 FNYEAQ. CDR3 nucleotide sequence: TGTGCCAGCAGCCGAACTAGCGGTCCTGGCTACGAGCAGTACTTC. It yields the protein CASSRTSGPGYEQYF. Full variable domain (missing parts from reference TRBV7-6 and TRBJ2-7): GAGVSQSPRYKVTKRGQDVALRCDPISGHVSLYWYRQALGQGPEFLTYFNYEAQQDKSGLPNDRFSAERPEGSISTLTIQRTEQRDSAMYRCASSRTSGPGYEQYFGPGTRLTVT.

The rearrangement uses TRBV6-5 and TRBJ1-1, with D possibly TRBD1 on 6 matching bases. Per germline, CDR1 MNHEY and CDR2 SVGAGI. With 6 bases removed from V and 11 bases from J, the gap between germline ends came to 25 bases. This CDR3 region has 15 residues. The CDR3 region is CASRLTEAGGRRAFF. The CDR3 DNA reads as TGTGCCAGCAGACTGACCGAGGCGGGGGGCCGGCGGGCTTTCTTT.

The V gene is TRBV10-3, the J gene TRBJ1-3; 7 nucleotides line up with TRBD1. The germline V gene encodes CDR1 ENHRY and CDR2 SYGVKD. The CDR3 has 16 residues. The V segment lost 3 bases and the J segment 0 bases; nucleotides outside the gene matches: 5. CDR3: CAISEQGPSSGNTIYF. The DNA for the CDR3 is TGTGCCATCAGTGAACAGGGGCCTAGCTCTGGAAACACCATATATTTT.

This rearrangement joins TRBV7-7 to TRBJ2-3; a possible D gene is TRBD2 (6 bases). V lost 5 bases to trimming and J lost 4 bases, with 13 bases between them. The CDR3 is made up of 14 amino acids. Germline assignment: CDR1 SSHAT and CDR2 FNYEAQ (reference sequence). The CDR3 DNA follows: TGTGCCAGCAGCGCGGGACTGCGAGCAGATACGCAGTATTTT. It translates to CASSAGLRADTQYF.

V gene TRBV30 combines with J gene TRBJ2-4, with a tentative D call TRBD2 (6 bases). This CDR3 comprises 15 residues. CDR1 is GTSNPN, CDR2 SVGIG, per germline (reference sequence). Trimming removed 1 base at V and 0 bases at J, with 10 bases between. The CDR3 DNA is TGTGCCTGGAGTGAGGGAGGTCTAGCCAAAAACATTCAGTACTTC. Translating it yields CAWSEGGLAKNIQYF.

The CDR3 sequence: CASSEGTSGGHNEQFF. As DNA, the CDR3 is TGCGCCAGCAGTGAGGGGACTAGCGGGGGCCACAATGAGCAGTTCTTC. The V call is TRBV10-1, the J call TRBJ2-1; 14 positions match TRBD2. The germline gives CDR1 WNHNN, CDR2 SYGVQD (reference sequence). The V segment lost 2 bases and the J segment 5 bases; nucleotides outside the gene matches: 2. The CDR3 extends over 16 amino acids.

A word on this clone: Other DNA sequences from this sample encode an identical CDR3 as well. The V gene is TRBV6-6, the J gene TRBJ2-7; 7 bases fit TRBD1. V lost 2 bases and J lost 7; bases outside the gene matches: 2. The CDR3 contains 12 residues. From germline, CDR1 is MNHNY and CDR2 SVGAGI (reference sequence). The CDR3 sequence: CASSYTQGEQYF. The CDR3 DNA reads TGTGCCAGCAGTTACACACAGGGGGAGCAGTACTTC.

The chain combines TRBV18 with TRBJ2-1; D remains unclear. The V end was cut by 5 bases, the J end by 0 bases, with 14 bases between. The V gene's germline CDR1 is KGHSH and CDR2 LQKENI. The CDR3 is 16 amino acids. In DNA, the CDR3 is TGTGCCAGCTCAGGCCTAGTTTCGAGCTCCTACAATGAGCAGTTCTTC. Encoded protein: CASSGLVSSSYNEQFF.

The V gene is TRBV10-3, the J gene TRBJ1-2, with TRBD1 matching over 7 bases. The CDR3 is 16 amino acids. Germline V gene lookup returns CDR1 ENHRY and CDR2 SYGVKD. V was clipped by 2 bases and J by 8 bases; unmatched bases: 14. In DNA, the CDR3 is TGTGCCATCAGTGAGGACAGGGCACAATCCCCTCCCGGCTACACCTTC. Translated, it gives CAISEDRAQSPPGYTF.

This sequence joins TRBV4-1 and TRBJ2-3; 7 positions agree with TRBD1. CDR3 length equals 16 residues. CDR1 is MGHRA, CDR2 YSYEKL, per germline. V was pared by 2 bases and J by 5 bases, with 10 bases of the junction left unmatched. CDR3 DNA sequence: TGCGCCAGCAGCCAAAGGGCCGGGACAGCAAGAGATACGCAGTATTTT. Encoded protein: CASSQRAGTARDTQYF.

The chain carries TRBV5-1 and TRBJ2-1, with 7 positions matching TRBD2. V lost 0 bases to trimming and J lost 7 bases; unmatched junction nucleotides: 4. CDR1 is SGHRS, CDR2 YFSETQ, per germline. The CDR3 extends over 14 amino acids. DNA for the CDR3: TGCGCCAGCAGCTTGGATCCCGGGGGGAATGAGCAGTTCTTC. Amino acids: CASSLDPGGNEQFF.

The CDR3 loop reads CASPLPGVPEDRGEQYF. DNA of the CDR3: TGTGCCAGCCCTCTCCCCGGAGTGCCGGAGGACCGTGGGGAGCAGTACTTC. The V and J genes are TRBV21-1 and TRBJ2-7; the D call of TRBD2 is as the table states it, not checked on the DNA. TRBV21-1 is labeled a pseudogene. The CDR3 is 17 amino acids.